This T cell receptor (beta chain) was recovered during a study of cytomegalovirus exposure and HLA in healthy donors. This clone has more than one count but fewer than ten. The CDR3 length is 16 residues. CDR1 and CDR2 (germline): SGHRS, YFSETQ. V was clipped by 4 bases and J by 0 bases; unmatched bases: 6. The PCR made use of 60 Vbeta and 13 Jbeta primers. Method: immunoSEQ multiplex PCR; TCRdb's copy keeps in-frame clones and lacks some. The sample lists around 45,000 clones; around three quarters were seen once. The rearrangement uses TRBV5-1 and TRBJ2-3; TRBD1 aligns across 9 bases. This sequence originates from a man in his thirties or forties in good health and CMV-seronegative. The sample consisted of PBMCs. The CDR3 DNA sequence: TGCGCCAGCAGCCCCGGGACAGGGTACAGCACAGATACGCAGTATTTT. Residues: CASSPGTGYSTDTQYF. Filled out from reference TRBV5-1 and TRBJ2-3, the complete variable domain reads KAGVTQTPRYLIKTRGQQVTLSCSPISGHRSVSWYQQTPGQGLQFLFEYFSETQRNKGNFPGRFSGRQFSNSRSEMNVSTLELGDSALYLCASSPGTGYSTDTQYFGPGTRLTVL.